One sample yielded the 2 T cell receptor beta chains listed below, sequenced in a study of T cell responses to AZD1222 COVID-19 vaccine. The data were produced by immunoSEQ multiplex PCR, yet TCRdb's version contains in-frame clones alone and is incomplete. The table shows 150,000 or so clones, with roughly 92% occurring only once. Sequencing was performed on peripheral blood, taken on day 0 of AZD1222 vaccination. These receptors came from an adult in good health.

The chain links TRBV4-1 to TRBJ2-2; 7 positions agree with TRBD1. The junction had 11 bases not matched to a gene; V was cut back by 4 bases and J by 0 bases. CDR1 and CDR2 from the germline V gene are MGHRA and YSYEKL. The CDR3 has 18 residues. The CDR3 DNA follows: TGCGCCAGCAGCCTGCTCCCAGGGGGTGCCTCGAACACCGGGGAGCTGTTTTTT. Translated, it gives CASSLLPGGASNTGELFF.

This sequence joins TRBV29-1 and TRBJ1-1; D is uncertain. Germline V gene lookup returns CDR1 SQVTM and CDR2 ANQGSEA. Trimming took 5 bases from V and 7 from J, leaving 14 bases between them. CDR3 length: 12 residues. CDR3 DNA: TGCAGCGTTATGGACCGAAAGCATGAAGCTTTCTTT. Translating it yields CSVMDRKHEAFF. Drawing the rest from reference TRBV29-1 and TRBJ1-1, the complete variable domain is SAVISQKPSRDICQRGTSLTIQCQVDSQVTMMFWYRQQPGQSLTLIATANQGSEATYESGFVIDKFPISRPNLTFSTLTVSNMSPEDSSIYLCSVMDRKHEAFFGQGTRLTVV.